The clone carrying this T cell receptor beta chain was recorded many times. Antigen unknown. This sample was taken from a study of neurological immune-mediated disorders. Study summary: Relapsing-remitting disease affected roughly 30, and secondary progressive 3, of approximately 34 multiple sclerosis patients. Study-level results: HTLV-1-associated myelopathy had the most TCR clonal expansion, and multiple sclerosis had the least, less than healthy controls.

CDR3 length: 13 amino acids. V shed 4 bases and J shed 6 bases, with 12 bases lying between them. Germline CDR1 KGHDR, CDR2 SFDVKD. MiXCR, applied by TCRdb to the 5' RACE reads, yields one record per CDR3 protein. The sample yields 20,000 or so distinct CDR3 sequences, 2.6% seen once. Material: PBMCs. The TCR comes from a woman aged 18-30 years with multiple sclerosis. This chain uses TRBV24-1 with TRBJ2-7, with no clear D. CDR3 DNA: TGTGCCACCAGTGACCGGACCTCCGGCGAGCAGTACTTC. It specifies CATSDRTSGEQYF.